Listed below are T cell receptor beta chains from one sample, sequenced in a study of blood T cell repertoires in COVID-19. Assay: immunoSEQ multiplex PCR; the TCRdb copy retains only in-frame clones and omits some. The data hold approximately 220,000 clones, with roughly 85% observed a single time. Material for sequencing was PBMCs or T cells enriched from blood (not recorded which). Receptors were obtained from a woman between 50 and 59 years old who had been exposed to COVID-19. The CDR3 runs from the conserved cysteine through the conserved F or W. Fields, in order: J gene, D gene, V gene, CDR3 DNA, CDR3 protein. A D gene is named only where the DNA matches it firmly.

j_call: TRBJ1-4; d_call: TRBD1; v_call: TRBV27; cdr3_nt: TGTGCCAGCAGTTTCCAACCTCAGGGGGCTAAGTTTTTT; cdr3_aa: CASSFQPQGAKFF
j_call: TRBJ1-2; d_call: .; v_call: TRBV12-3/TRBV12-4; cdr3_nt: TGTGCCAGCAGTTTAGGACAGTGGTATGGCTACACCTTC; cdr3_aa: CASSLGQWYGYTF
j_call: TRBJ1-4; d_call: .; v_call: TRBV21-1; cdr3_nt: TGTGCCAGCCAAAGCACAACTAATGAAAAACTGTTTTTT; cdr3_aa: CASQSTTNEKLFF
j_call: TRBJ2-3; d_call: TRBD2; v_call: TRBV5-1; cdr3_nt: TGCGCCAGCAGCCGAGGTAGCGGGGAAGATACGCAGTATTTT; cdr3_aa: CASSRGSGEDTQYF
j_call: TRBJ1-2; d_call: TRBD1; v_call: TRBV7-9; cdr3_nt: TGTGCCAGCAGCTTCAGTAAGAGGGACAGGAGTCGGTTAAGGAATGGCTACACCTTC; cdr3_aa: CASSFSKRDRSRLRNGYTF
j_call: TRBJ2-1; d_call: .; v_call: TRBV29-1; cdr3_nt: TGCAGCATAAGGGACTTCACCTACAATGAGCAGTTCTTC; cdr3_aa: CSIRDFTYNEQFF
j_call: TRBJ2-7; d_call: TRBD2; v_call: TRBV7-2; cdr3_nt: TGTGCCAGCAGCACGGTATTGGGGGGGACTTACGAGCAGTACTTC; cdr3_aa: CASSTVLGGTYEQYF
j_call: TRBJ2-3; d_call: TRBD2; v_call: TRBV7-2; cdr3_nt: TGTGCCAGCAGCTTAGACCCGGGGGGTAACACAGATACGCAGTATTTT; cdr3_aa: CASSLDPGGNTDTQYF
j_call: TRBJ1-1; d_call: TRBD1; v_call: TRBV5-1; cdr3_nt: TGCGCCAGCAGCTTGGGCCGGGACAGGGGTCGGATGAACACTGAAGCTTTCTTT; cdr3_aa: CASSLGRDRGRMNTEAFF
j_call: TRBJ2-1; d_call: .; v_call: TRBV27; cdr3_nt: TGTGCCAGCAGTTCCCGGGTCTACAATGAGCAGTTCTTC; cdr3_aa: CASSSRVYNEQFF